The T cell receptor (beta chain) described here comes from a study of T cell responses to AZD1222 COVID-19 vaccine. Notes on the study in general: CD4 TCRs linked to vaccination spanned spike, dominating at 160-218 and 743-854.

Comment on this clone: Its antigen is not known.

Repertoires were generated with immunoSEQ multiplex PCR, while TCRdb's copy carries only in-frame clones and drops some. The sample shows under 200,000 clones, 90% to 95% of them seen only once. The CDR3 has 11 residues. The ends were cut back, 0 bases at V and 8 bases at J, with 5 bases in the middle. In germline, CDR1 is DFQATT, CDR2 SNEGSKA (reference sequence). The source is an adult in good health. Sample: peripheral blood, taken on day 0 of AZD1222 vaccination. The chain combines TRBV20-1 with TRBJ2-4; D remains ambiguous. The CDR3 is CSARDGDIQYF. CDR3 coding DNA: TGCAGTGCTAGAGATGGCGACATTCAGTACTTC.